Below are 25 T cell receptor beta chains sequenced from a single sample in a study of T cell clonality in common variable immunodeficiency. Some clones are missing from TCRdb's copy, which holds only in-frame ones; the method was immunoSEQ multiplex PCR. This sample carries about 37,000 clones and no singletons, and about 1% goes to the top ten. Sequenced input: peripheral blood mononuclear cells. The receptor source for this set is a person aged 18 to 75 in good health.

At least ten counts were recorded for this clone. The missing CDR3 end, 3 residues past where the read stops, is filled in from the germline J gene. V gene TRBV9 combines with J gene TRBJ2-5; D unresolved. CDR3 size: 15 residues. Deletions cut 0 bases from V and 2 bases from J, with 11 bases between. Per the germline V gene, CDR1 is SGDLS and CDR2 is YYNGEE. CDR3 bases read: TGTGCCAGCAGCGTAGGAGGAGCGAAACAAGAGACC. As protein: CASSVGGAKQET. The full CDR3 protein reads CASSVGGAKQETQYF.

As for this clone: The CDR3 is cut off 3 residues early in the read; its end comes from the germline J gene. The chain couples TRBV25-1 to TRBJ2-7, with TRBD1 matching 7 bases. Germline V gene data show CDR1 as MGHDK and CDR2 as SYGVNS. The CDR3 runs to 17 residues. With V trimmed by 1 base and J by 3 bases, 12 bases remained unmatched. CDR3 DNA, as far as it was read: TGTGCCAGCAGTGAATCTGGAAGGGGGCGCGGAGTCTACGAG. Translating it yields CASSESGRGRGVYE. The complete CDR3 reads CASSESGRGRGVYEQYF.

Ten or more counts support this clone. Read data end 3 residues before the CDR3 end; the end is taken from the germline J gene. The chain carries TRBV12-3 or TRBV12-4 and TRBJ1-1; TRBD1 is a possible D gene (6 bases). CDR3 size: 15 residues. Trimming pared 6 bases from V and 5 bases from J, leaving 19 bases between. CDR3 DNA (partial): TGTGCCAGCAGGGGGAGGGGGAAACCGGGGACTGAA. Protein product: CASRGRGKPGTE. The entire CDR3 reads CASRGRGKPGTEAFF.

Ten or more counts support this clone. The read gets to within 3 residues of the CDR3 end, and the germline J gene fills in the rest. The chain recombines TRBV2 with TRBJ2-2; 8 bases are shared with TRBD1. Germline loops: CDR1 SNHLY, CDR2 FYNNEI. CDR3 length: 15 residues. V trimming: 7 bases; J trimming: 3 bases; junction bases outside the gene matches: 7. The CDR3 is CASIEDRDDTGELFF. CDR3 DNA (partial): TGTGCCAGCATCGAGGACAGGGATGACACCGGGGAG.

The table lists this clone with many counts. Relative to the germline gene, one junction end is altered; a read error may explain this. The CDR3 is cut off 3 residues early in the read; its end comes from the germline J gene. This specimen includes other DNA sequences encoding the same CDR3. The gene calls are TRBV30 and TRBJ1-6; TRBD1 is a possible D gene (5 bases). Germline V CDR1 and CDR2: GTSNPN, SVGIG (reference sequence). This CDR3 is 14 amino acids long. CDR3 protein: CAWSLGAKDSPLHF. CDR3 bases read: TGCGCCTGGAGCTTAGGGGCGAAGGATTCACCC.

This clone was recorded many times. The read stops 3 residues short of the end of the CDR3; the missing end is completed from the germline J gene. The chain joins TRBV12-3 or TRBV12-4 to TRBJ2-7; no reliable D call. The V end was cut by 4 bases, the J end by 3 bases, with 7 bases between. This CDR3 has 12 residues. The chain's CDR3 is CASSSLRYEQYF. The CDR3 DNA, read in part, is TGTGCCAGCAGTTCCCTACGCTACGAG.

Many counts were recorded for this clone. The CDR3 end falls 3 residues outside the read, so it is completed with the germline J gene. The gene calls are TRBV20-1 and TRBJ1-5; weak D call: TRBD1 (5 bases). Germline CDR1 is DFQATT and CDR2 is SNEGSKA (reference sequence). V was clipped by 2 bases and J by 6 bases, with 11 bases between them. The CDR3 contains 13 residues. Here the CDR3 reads CSARSQGFQPQHF. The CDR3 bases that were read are TGCAGTGCTAGAAGCCAGGGTTTTCAGCCC.

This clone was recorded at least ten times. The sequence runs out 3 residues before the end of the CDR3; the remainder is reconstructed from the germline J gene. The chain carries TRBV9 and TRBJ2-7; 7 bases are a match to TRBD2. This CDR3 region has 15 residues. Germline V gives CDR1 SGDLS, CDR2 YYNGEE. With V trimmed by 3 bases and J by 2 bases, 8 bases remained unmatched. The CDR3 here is CASSGPGLPTYEQYF. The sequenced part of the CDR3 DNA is TGTGCCAGCAGCGGTCCGGGACTACCCACCTACGAG. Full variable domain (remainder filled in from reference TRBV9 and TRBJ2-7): DSGVTQTPKHLITATGQRVTLRCSPRSGDLSVYWYQQSLDQGLQFLIQYYNGEERAKGNILERFSAQQFPDLHSELNLSSLELGDSALYFCASSGPGLPTYEQYFGPGTRLTVT.

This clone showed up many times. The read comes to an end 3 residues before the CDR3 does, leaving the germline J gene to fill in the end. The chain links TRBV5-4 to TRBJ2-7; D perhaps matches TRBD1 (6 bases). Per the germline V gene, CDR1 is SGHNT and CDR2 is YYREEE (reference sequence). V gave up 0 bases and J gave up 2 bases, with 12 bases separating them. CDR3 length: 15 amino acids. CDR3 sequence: CASSLVGASTYEQYF. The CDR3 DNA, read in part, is TGTGCCAGCAGCTTGGTGGGGGCGAGCACCTACGAG.

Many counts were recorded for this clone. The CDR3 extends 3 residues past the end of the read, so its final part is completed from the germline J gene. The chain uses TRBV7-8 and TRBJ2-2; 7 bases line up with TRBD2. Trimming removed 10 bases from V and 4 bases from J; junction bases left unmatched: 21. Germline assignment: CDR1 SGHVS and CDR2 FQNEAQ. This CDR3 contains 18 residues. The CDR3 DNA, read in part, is TGTGCCACGCCACTTAGCCGGGGGGACGGACTAAGCACCGGGGAG. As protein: CATPLSRGDGLSTGE. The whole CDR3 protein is CATPLSRGDGLSTGELFF.

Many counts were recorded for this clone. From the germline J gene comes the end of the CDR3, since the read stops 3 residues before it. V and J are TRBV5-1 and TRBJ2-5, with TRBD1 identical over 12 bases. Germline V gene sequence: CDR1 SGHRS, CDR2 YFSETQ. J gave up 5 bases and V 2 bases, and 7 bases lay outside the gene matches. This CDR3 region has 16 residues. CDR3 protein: CASSLGTGGNTETQYF. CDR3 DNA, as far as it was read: TGCGCCAGCAGCTTAGGGACAGGGGGCAATACGGAGACC.

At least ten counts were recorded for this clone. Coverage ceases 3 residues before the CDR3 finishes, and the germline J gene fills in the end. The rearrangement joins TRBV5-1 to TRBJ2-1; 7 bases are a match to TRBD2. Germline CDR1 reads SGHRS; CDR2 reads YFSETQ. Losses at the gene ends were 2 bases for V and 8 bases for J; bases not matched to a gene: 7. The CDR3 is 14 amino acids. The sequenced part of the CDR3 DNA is TGCGCCAGCAGCTTAGGACTAGGGTCCCATGAG. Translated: CASSLGLGSHE. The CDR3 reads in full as CASSLGLGSHEQFF.

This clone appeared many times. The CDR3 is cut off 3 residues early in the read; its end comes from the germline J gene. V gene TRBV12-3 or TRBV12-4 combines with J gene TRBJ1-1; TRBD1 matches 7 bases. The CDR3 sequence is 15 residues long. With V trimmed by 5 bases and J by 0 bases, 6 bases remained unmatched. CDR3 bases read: TGTGCCAGCAGTCGGGGACAGCGATTGAACACTGAA. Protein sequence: CASSRGQRLNTE. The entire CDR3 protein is CASSRGQRLNTEAFF.

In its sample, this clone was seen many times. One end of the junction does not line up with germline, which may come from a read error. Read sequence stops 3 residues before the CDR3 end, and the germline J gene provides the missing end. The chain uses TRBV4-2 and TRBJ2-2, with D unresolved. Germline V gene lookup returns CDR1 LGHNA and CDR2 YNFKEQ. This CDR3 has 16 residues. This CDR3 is CASSQDYYTNTGELFF. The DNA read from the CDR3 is TGCGCCAGCAGCCAAGATTATTACACGAACACCGGGGAG.

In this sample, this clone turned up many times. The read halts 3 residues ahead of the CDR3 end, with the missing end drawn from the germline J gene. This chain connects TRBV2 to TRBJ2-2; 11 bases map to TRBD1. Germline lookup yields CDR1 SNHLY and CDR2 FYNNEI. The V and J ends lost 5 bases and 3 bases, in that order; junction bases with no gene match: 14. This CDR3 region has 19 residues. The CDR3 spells CASSRRGQGGGGDTGELFF. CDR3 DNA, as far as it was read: TGTGCCAGCAGTCGAAGGGGACAGGGGGGAGGGGGCGACACCGGGGAG.

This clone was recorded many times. CDR3 protein: CASSGPRGGSTDTQYF. The CDR3 DNA, read in part, is TGTGCCAGCAGCGGCCCTAGAGGGGGCAGCACAGATACG. The chain combines TRBV7-3 with TRBJ2-3; 7 nucleotides line up with TRBD1. The read falls 3 residues short of the CDR3 end, and the missing part is taken from the germline J gene. CDR1 and CDR2 (germline): SGHTA, FQGTGA. Unmatched junction bases numbered 8, after V lost 5 bases and J lost 0 bases. CDR3 length: 16 residues.

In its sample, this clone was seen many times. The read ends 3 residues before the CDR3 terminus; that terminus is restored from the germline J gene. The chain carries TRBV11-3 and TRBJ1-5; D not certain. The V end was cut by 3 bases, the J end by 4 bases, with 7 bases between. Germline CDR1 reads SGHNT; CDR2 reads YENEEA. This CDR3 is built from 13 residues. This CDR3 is CASSFSGNQPQHF. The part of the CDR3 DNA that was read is TGTGCCAGCAGCTTCTCGGGGAATCAGCCC.

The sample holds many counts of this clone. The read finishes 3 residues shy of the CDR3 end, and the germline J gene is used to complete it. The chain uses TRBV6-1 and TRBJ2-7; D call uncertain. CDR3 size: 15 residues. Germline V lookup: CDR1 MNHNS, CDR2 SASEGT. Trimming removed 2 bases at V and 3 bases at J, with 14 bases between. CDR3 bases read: TGTGCCAGCAGTGAAAGGGCCGCAACACACTACGAG. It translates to CASSERAATHYE. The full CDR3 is CASSERAATHYEQYF.

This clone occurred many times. Here the CDR3 reads CASSLALGQPNSPLHF. The sequenced part of the CDR3 DNA is TGTGCCAGCAGCTTAGCGCTAGGACAGCCCAATTCACCC. The V and J genes are TRBV7-2 and TRBJ1-6, with D maybe TRBD1 (6 bases). The read halts 3 residues ahead of the CDR3 end, with the missing end drawn from the germline J gene. Germline V gene sequence: CDR1 SGHTA, CDR2 FQGNSA. Trimming stripped 0 bases from V and 7 bases from J, with 13 bases between. This CDR3 spans 16 amino acids. Variable domain in full (rest from reference TRBV7-2 and TRBJ1-6): GAGVSQSPSNKVTEKGKDVELRCDPISGHTALYWYRQSLGQGLEFLIYFQGNSAPDKSGLPSDRFSAERTGGSVSTLTIQRTQQEDSAVYLCASSLALGQPNSPLHFGNGTRLTVT.

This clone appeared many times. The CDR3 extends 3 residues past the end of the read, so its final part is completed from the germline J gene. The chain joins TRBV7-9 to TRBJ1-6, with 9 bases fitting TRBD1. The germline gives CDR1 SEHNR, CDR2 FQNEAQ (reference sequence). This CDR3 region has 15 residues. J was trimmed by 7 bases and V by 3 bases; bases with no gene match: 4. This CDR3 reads CASSLGTGPNSPLHF. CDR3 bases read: TGTGCCAGCAGCTTGGGGACAGGGCCCAATTCACCC.

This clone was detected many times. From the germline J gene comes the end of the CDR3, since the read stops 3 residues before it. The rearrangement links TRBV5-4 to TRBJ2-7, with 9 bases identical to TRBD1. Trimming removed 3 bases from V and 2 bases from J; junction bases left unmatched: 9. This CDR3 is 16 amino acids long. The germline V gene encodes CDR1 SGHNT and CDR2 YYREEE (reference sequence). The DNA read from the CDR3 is TGTGCCAGCAGCTCACCCGGGACAGGGTTGGCCTACGAG. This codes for CASSSPGTGLAYE. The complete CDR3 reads CASSSPGTGLAYEQYF.

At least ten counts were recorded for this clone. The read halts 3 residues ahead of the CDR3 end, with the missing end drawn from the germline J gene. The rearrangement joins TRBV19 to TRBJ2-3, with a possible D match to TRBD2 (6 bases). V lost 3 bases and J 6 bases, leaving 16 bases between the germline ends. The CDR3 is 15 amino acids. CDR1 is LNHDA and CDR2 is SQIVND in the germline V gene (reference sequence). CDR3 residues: CASSILGTPADTQYF. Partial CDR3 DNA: TGTGCCAGTAGTATCTTGGGGACTCCCGCCGATACG.

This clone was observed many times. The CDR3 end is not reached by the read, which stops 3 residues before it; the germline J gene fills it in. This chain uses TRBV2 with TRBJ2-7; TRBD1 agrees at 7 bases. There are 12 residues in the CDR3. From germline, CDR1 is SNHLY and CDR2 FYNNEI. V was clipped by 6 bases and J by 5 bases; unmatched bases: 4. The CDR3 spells CASSDRENEQYF. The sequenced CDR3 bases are TGTGCCAGCAGCGACAGGGAAAACGAG.

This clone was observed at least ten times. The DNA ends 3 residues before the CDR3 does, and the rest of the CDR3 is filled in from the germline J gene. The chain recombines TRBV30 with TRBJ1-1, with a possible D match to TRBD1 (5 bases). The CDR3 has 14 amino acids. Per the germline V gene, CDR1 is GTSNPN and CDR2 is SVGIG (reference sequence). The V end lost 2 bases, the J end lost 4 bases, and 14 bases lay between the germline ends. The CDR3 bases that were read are TGTGCCTGGAGTTCCCAGGGATCCCTCACTGAA. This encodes CAWSSQGSLTE. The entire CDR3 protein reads CAWSSQGSLTEAFF.

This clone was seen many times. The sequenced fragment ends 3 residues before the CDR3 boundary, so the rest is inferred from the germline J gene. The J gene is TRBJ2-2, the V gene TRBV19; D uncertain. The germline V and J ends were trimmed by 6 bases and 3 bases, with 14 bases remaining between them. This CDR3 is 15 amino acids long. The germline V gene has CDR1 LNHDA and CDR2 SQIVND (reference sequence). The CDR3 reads CASSEGHTDTGELFF. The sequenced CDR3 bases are TGTGCCAGTAGCGAAGGCCATACAGACACCGGGGAG.